This TCR beta chain was profiled in a study of blood T cell repertoires in COVID-19. The overall study: Both acute and convalescent COVID-19 samples were obtained from the United States, Italy and Spain. PBMCs, B-cell-depleted T cells, or T cells provided the cDNA or gDNA that made up the material.

Authors' analysis steps: Nucleated cell number was recorded as an estimate derived from reference gene primer amplification. The method was immunoSEQ multiplex PCR; TCRdb's version includes in-frame clones alone and lacks a portion of them. V and J calls and clone size are given by that table; D and trimming were obtained from the DNA. Among under 200,000 clones listed, roughly 86% were seen once. In regard to this clone: This sample includes further DNA sequences coding for the same CDR3.

The CDR3 covers 15 residues. The V end lost 1 base, the J end lost 0 bases, and 9 bases lay between the germline ends. The germline gives CDR1 SGHTA, CDR2 FQGNSA. It was during active infection that Seattle patients were enrolled and then longitudinally followed. This receptor was identified in a man aged 60-69 years with COVID-19, enrolled during active disease. The gene calls are TRBV7-2 and TRBJ1-2; D is unclear. Sequences were obtained from peripheral blood. The CDR3 loop reads CASSLVAGANYGYTF. CDR3 DNA sequence: TGTGCCAGCAGCTTAGTGGCCGGAGCTAACTATGGCTACACCTTC.